The next 20 T cell receptor beta chains were all read from a single sample in a study of CD8 T cells in ankylosing spondylitis. MiXCR, run by TCRdb on the 5' RACE reads, gives a single entry per CDR3 protein. The sample lists some 350,000 distinct CDR3 sequences, roughly 15% seen once, with roughly 0.99% in the top ten. The specimen was blood, either unsorted or a sorted T cell fraction (not recorded which). These receptors originate from a male donor with ankylosing spondylitis or in good health (not recorded which).

This clonotype was counted a few times. The rearrangement joins TRBV29-1 to TRBJ2-1, with a possible D match to TRBD1 (5 bases). Germline V CDR1 and CDR2: SQVTM, ANQGSEA. V was cut by 4 bases and J by 4 bases, with 8 bases left in between. The CDR3 contains 12 residues. This chain's CDR3 is CSVGQRYNEQFF. CDR3 sequence (DNA): TGCAGCGTTGGACAGAGATACAATGAGCAGTTCTTC.

The chain has TRBV7-9 and TRBJ1-1, with TRBD1 as a possible D gene (5 bases). Germline V gene sequence: CDR1 SEHNR, CDR2 FQNEAQ (reference sequence). The V end lost 3 bases, the J end lost 5 bases, and 13 bases lay between the germline ends. The CDR3 has 14 residues. CDR3 sequence (DNA): TGTGCCAGCAGCTTGGTCAGGGATTCGACTGAAGCTTTCTTT. Encoded protein: CASSLVRDSTEAFF.

This clonotype was seen a few times. The chain is built from TRBV25-1 and TRBJ1-5, with D unresolved. The CDR3 contains 15 residues. Germline V gene data show CDR1 as MGHDK and CDR2 as SYGVNS. Trimming cost V 4 bases and J 2 bases, with 12 bases left between them. The CDR3 sequence is CASSAAVRGNQPQHF. The CDR3 DNA reads TGTGCCAGCAGTGCGGCAGTCCGGGGCAATCAGCCCCAGCATTTT.

This clonotype has only a few counts. The chain uses TRBV5-5 and TRBJ1-1; D not certain. The CDR3 consists of 13 residues. The germline V gene encodes CDR1 SGHKS and CDR2 YYEKEE (reference sequence). V lost 0 bases, J lost 7 bases, and 10 bases lay in between. The CDR3 region has the DNA TGTGCCAGCAGCTTGGGTCCAGATCATGAAGCTTTCTTT. It yields the protein CASSLGPDHEAFF.

The gene calls are TRBV5-1 and TRBJ2-1; 8 nucleotides agree with TRBD2. Germline CDR1 SGHRS, CDR2 YFSETQ. J lost 3 bases, V lost 4 bases, and 6 bases had no gene match. This CDR3 comprises 15 residues. CDR3 protein: CASSISGGHYNEQFF. The CDR3 region has the DNA TGCGCCAGCAGCATCAGCGGGGGACACTACAATGAGCAGTTCTTC.

This clonotype was seen ten or more times. This chain connects TRBV12-3 or TRBV12-4 to TRBJ2-2; D not certain. Trimming took off 8 bases at V and 7 bases at J, with 8 bases between the two ends. The CDR3 is made up of 11 amino acids. CDR3 nucleotides: TGTGCCAGCGTCGGATTCGGGGAGCTGTTTTTT. This gives the protein CASVGFGELFF.

This clonotype was observed once. The chain uses TRBV29-1 and TRBJ1-1, with D tentatively TRBD1 (5 bases). The V gene's germline CDR1 is SQVTM and CDR2 ANQGSEA. Trimming took 7 bases from V and 4 from J, leaving 13 bases between them. The CDR3 sequence is 12 residues long. In nucleotides, the CDR3 is TGCAGCGCCGCCCAAGGGGCCACTGAAGCTTTCTTT. This sequence encodes CSAAQGATEAFF. The full variable domain, rest sourced from reference TRBV29-1 and TRBJ1-1, is SAVISQKPSRDICQRGTSLTIQCQVDSQVTMMFWYRQQPGQSLTLIATANQGSEATYESGFVIDKFPISRPNLTFSTLTVSNMSPEDSSIYLCSAAQGATEAFFGQGTRLTVV.

This chain uses TRBV10-3 with TRBJ1-5; D not certain. Trimming left V 8 bases short and J 8 bases short, with 19 bases between. The germline V gene has CDR1 ENHRY and CDR2 SYGVKD. The CDR3 runs 14 residues. In DNA form, the CDR3 reads TGTGCCATCGGCTGGACGGCGGAGGTTGAGCCCCAGCATTTT. This codes for CAIGWTAEVEPQHF.

This clonotype was recorded a few times. The CDR3 DNA reads TGTGCCAGCAGCCAAGTGGGGGGTTCACCCCTCCACTTT. It is translated as CASSQVGGSPLHF. The chain uses TRBV14 and TRBJ1-6; D is possibly TRBD1 (5 bases). From germline, CDR1 is SGHDN and CDR2 FVKESK. Trimming pared 1 base from V and 9 bases from J, leaving 7 bases between. The CDR3 spans 13 residues.

This clonotype has ten or more counts. V is TRBV18 and J is TRBJ2-7, with 7 bases matching TRBD1. Looked up from germline, CDR1 is KGHSH and CDR2 is LQKENI. J lost 0 bases, V lost 1 base, and 3 bases had no gene match. This CDR3 has 15 amino acids. The CDR3 sequence is CASSPRQGSSYEQYF. As DNA, the CDR3 is TGTGCCAGCTCACCACGACAGGGAAGCTCCTACGAGCAGTACTTC.

The rearrangement joins TRBV7-9 to TRBJ1-2; possible D gene TRBD1, 5 bases. From germline, CDR1 is SEHNR and CDR2 FQNEAQ (reference sequence). This CDR3 has 13 amino acids. Between the trimmed V and J ends, which lost 1 base and 7 bases, there was a span of 10 bases. This CDR3 reads CASSLEGQGGYTF. In DNA form, the CDR3 reads TGTGCCAGCAGCTTAGAGGGGCAGGGTGGCTACACCTTC.

This clonotype was seen a few times. V gene TRBV19 combines with J gene TRBJ2-3; 7 bases map to TRBD2. The germline gives CDR1 LNHDA, CDR2 SQIVND (reference sequence). This CDR3 has 15 residues. V gave up 3 bases and J gave up 3 bases; unmatched junction bases: 6. CDR3 sequence reads: CASSMGRERTDTQYF. The DNA for the CDR3 is TGTGCCAGTAGTATGGGGCGGGAGAGGACAGATACGCAGTATTTT.

Here the CDR3 DNA reads TGTGCCAGCAGTTCCCCCCCGACAGGCACCTACGAGCAGTACTTC. This gives the protein CASSSPPTGTYEQYF. The chain couples TRBV12-3 or TRBV12-4 to TRBJ2-7; possibly TRBD1 for D (6 bases). V lost 4 bases to trimming and J lost 2 bases, with 15 bases between them. The CDR3 has 15 residues.

The genes are TRBV6-6 and TRBJ2-3, with TRBD2 matching over 8 bases. Germline lookup yields CDR1 MNHNY and CDR2 SVGAGI (reference sequence). The CDR3 runs 13 residues. V lost 6 bases to trimming and J lost 6 bases; unmatched junction nucleotides: 5. The CDR3 protein is CASSQRGPDTQYF. CDR3 DNA sequence: TGTGCCAGCAGCCAGCGGGGGCCCGATACGCAGTATTTT.

The chain recombines TRBV12-3 or TRBV12-4 with TRBJ1-1; no firm D call. V lost 3 bases to trimming and J lost 0 bases, with 11 bases between them. The CDR3 loop spans 15 amino acids. DNA for the CDR3: TGTGCCAGCAGTTTCCCCATATGGGTGAACACTGAAGCTTTCTTT. Translation gives CASSFPIWVNTEAFF.

This clonotype was seen a few times. The V and J genes are TRBV27 and TRBJ1-4, with TRBD1 matching 8 bases. The CDR3 loop spans 13 amino acids. Germline V gene lookup returns CDR1 MNHEY and CDR2 SMNVEV (reference sequence). V lost 6 bases, J lost 8 bases, and 5 bases stayed unmatched. CDR3 sequence reads: CASRQGASEKLFF. DNA of the CDR3: TGTGCCAGCAGGCAGGGGGCAAGCGAAAAACTGTTTTTT.

This clonotype was detected only a few times. The rearrangement uses TRBV5-1 and TRBJ2-1; 7 nucleotides agree with TRBD2. The V segment lost 4 bases and the J segment 10 bases; nucleotides outside the gene matches: 8. The V gene's germline CDR1 is SGHRS and CDR2 YFSETQ. The CDR3 runs 13 residues. The CDR3 sequence: CASSQSSGNEQFF. The CDR3 nucleotides read TGCGCCAGCAGCCAATCTAGCGGCAACGAGCAGTTCTTC.

The chain uses TRBV5-4 and TRBJ2-4, with 9 positions matching TRBD1. The CDR3 extends over 16 amino acids. Germline trimming cut 3 bases from V and 6 bases from J; bases unmatched to any gene: 10. Germline lookup yields CDR1 SGHNT and CDR2 YYREEE (reference sequence). The CDR3 DNA reads TGTGCCAGCAGCTCCACCGGACAGGGGATGAGAAACATTCAGTACTTC. Encoded protein: CASSSTGQGMRNIQYF.

The CDR3 loop reads CASSLDTGSTDTQYF. Here the CDR3 DNA reads TGTGCCAGCAGCTTAGACACAGGGAGCACAGATACGCAGTATTTT. J is TRBJ2-3 and V is TRBV11-2, with TRBD1 as a possible D gene (6 bases). There are 15 residues in the CDR3. V was cut by 0 bases and J by 0 bases, with 7 bases left in between. Germline CDR1 reads SGHAT; CDR2 reads FQNNGV.

This clonotype was seen a handful of times. This chain connects TRBV20-1 to TRBJ2-5, with TRBD1 identical over 8 bases. Germline V gene sequence: CDR1 DFQATT, CDR2 SNEGSKA (reference sequence). Trimming cost V 6 bases and J 5 bases; bases outside gene matches: 11. The CDR3 consists of 14 residues. The CDR3 here is CSATARGRAETQYF. Here the CDR3 DNA reads TGCAGTGCAACTGCCAGGGGGCGTGCGGAGACCCAGTACTTC.